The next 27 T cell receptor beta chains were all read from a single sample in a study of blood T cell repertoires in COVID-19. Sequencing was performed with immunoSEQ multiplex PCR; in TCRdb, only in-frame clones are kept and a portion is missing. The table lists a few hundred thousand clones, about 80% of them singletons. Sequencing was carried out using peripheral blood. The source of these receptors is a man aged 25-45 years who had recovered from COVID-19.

The CDR3 loop is CASSLGTSGVERQFF. The CDR3 DNA reads as TGTGCCAGCAGCTTAGGGACTAGCGGGGTTGAAAGACAGTTCTTC. The V and J genes are TRBV7-9 and TRBJ2-1; 12 bases match TRBD2. CDR1 and CDR2 from the germline V gene are SEHNR and FQNEAQ (reference sequence). V shed 1 base, J shed 13 bases, and the junction held 8 bases outside the gene matches. CDR3 length equals 15 residues.

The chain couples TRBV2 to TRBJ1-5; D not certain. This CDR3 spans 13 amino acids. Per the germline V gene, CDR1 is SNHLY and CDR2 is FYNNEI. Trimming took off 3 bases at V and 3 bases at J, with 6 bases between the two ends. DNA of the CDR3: TGTGCCAGCAGTGACCAGGACAATCAGCCCCAGCATTTT. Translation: CASSDQDNQPQHF.

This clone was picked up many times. The CDR3 sequence is CASRPFRWVRSPEYV. DNA for the CDR3: TGTGCCAGCAGGCCTTTCCGGTGGGTTAGGAGCCCCGAGTACGTC. The chain recombines TRBV27 with TRBJ2-7; D is unclear. V was shortened by 6 bases and J by 11 bases, with 26 bases between the two germline ends. The CDR3 totals 15 residues. Per the germline V gene, CDR1 is MNHEY and CDR2 is SMNVEV (reference sequence).

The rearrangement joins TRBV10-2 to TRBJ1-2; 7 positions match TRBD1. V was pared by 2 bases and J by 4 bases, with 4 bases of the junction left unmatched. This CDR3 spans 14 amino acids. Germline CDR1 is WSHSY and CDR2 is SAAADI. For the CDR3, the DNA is TGCGCCAGCAGTGAGGGGGACAGATCCTATGGCTACACCTTC. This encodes CASSEGDRSYGYTF.

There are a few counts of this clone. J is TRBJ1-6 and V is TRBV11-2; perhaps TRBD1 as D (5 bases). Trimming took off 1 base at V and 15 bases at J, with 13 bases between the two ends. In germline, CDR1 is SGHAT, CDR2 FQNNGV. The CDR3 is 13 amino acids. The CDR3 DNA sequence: TGTGCCAGCAGCTTAGCGACAGCGCCATTCCTCCACTTT. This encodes CASSLATAPFLHF.

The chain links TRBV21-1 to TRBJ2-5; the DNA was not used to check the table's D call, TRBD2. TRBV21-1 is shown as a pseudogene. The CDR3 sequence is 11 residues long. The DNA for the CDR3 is TGTGCCAGCAGCAAGGAGGATACCCAGTACTTC. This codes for CASSKEDTQYF.

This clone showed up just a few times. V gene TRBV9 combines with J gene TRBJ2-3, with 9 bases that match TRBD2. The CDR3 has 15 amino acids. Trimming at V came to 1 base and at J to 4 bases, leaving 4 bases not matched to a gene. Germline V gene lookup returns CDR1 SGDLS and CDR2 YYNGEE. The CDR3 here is CASSVWSSGADTQYF. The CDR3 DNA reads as TGTGCCAGCAGCGTATGGTCTAGCGGGGCAGATACGCAGTATTTT.

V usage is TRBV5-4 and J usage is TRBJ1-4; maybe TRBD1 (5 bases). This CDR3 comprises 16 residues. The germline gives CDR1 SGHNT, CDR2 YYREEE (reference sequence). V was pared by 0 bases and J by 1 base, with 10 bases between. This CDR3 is CASSLGGGRTNEKLFF. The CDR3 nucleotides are TGTGCCAGCAGCTTGGGCGGGGGTAGAACTAATGAAAAACTGTTTTTT.

CDR3 bases: TGTGCCAGCAGCGTAGGCAGGACAGGGGGTTACATTCAGTACTTC. This sequence encodes CASSVGRTGGYIQYF. The chain recombines TRBV9 with TRBJ2-4; the match to TRBD1 covers 10 bases. V lost 0 bases and J lost 8; bases outside the gene matches: 5. The CDR3 loop spans 15 amino acids. Germline V CDR1 and CDR2: SGDLS, YYNGEE.

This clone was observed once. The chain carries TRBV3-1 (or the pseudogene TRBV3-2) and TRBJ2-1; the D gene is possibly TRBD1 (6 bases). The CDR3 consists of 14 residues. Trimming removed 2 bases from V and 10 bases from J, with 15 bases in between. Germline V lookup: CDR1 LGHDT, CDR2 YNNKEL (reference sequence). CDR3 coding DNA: TGTGCCAGCAGCCAACAACCTGGGGGCGGGGAGCAGTTCTTC. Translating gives CASSQQPGGGEQFF.

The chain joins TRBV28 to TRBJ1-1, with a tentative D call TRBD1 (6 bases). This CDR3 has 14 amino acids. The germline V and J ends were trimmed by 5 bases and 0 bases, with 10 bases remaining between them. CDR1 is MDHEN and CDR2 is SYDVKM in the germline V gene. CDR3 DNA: TGTGCCAGCAGTCCCGGGACACTGAACACTGAAGCTTTCTTT. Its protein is CASSPGTLNTEAFF.

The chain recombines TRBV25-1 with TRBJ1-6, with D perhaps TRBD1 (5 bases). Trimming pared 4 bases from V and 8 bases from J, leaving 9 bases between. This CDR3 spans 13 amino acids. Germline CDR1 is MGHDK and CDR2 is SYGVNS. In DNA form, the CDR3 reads TGTGCCAGCAGTGCTCAGGGTCATTCACCCCTCCACTTT. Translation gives CASSAQGHSPLHF.

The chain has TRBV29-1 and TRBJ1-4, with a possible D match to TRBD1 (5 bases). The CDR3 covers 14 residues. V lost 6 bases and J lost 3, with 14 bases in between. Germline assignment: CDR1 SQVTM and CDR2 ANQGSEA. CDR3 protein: CSVHRRGANEKLFF. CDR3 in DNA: TGCAGCGTCCACAGGAGGGGTGCTAATGAAAAACTGTTTTTT.

CDR3 region: CASSPRQGLYEQYV. CDR3 bases: TGCGCCAGCAGTCCTAGACAGGGGCTTTACGAGCAGTACGTC. V usage is TRBV23-1 and J usage is TRBJ2-7; 8 nucleotides align to TRBD1. TRBV23-1 is an ORF, and what it does is uncertain. V was pared by 4 bases and J by 4 bases, with 6 bases of the junction left unmatched. This CDR3 has 14 residues.

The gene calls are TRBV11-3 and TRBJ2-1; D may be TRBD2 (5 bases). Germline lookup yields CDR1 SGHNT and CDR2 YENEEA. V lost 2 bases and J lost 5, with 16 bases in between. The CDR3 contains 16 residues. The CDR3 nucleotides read TGTGCCAGCAGCTTACATTCACTTCCGGGGAACAATGAGCAGTTCTTC. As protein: CASSLHSLPGNNEQFF.

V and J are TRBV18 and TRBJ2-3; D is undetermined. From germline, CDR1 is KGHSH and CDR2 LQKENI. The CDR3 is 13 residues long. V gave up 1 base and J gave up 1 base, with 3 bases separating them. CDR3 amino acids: CASSPLGTDTQYF. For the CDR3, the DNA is TGTGCCAGCTCACCACTCGGCACAGATACGCAGTATTTT.

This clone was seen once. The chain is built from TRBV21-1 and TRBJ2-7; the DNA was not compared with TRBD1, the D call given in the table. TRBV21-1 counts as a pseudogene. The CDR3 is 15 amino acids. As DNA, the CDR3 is TGTGCCAGCAGCAAAGGGGACAGGGACGCCCACGAGCAGTACGTC. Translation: CASSKGDRDAHEQYV.

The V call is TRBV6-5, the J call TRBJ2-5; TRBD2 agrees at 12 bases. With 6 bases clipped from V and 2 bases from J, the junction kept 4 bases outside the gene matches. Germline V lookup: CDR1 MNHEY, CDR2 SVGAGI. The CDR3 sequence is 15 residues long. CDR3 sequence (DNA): TGTGCCAGCAGGCGACTAGCGGGAGATCAAGAGACCCAGTACTTC. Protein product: CASRRLAGDQETQYF.

The CDR3 bases are TGTGCCAGCAGCCAACGTGGAGGTCGTCAAGAGACCCAGTACTTC. This sequence encodes CASSQRGGRQETQYF. The chain recombines TRBV5-4 with TRBJ2-5; possible D gene TRBD2, 5 bases. V lost 4 bases, J lost 2 bases, and 15 bases lay in between. The CDR3 is 15 amino acids. Germline CDR1 SGHNT, CDR2 YYREEE (reference sequence).

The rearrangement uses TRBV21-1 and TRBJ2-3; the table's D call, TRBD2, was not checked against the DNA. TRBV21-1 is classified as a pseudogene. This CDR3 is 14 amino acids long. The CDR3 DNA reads TGTGCCGGAATTAGCGGGGCTTTCACAGATACGCAGTATTTT. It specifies CAGISGAFTDTQYF.

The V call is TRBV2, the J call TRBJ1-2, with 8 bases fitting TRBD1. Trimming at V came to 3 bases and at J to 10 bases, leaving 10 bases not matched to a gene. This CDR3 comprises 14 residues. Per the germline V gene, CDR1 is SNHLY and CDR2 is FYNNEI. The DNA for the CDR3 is TGTGCCAGCAGTGAGATCGGGAGACAGGGGTCCTACACCTTC. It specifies CASSEIGRQGSYTF.

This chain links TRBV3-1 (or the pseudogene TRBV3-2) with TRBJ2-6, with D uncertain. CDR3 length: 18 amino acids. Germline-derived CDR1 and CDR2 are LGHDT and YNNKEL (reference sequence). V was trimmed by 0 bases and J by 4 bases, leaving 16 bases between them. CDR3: CASSQDLPSANGANVLTF. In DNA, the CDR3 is TGTGCCAGCAGCCAAGATTTACCCAGCGCTAACGGGGCCAACGTCCTGACTTTC.

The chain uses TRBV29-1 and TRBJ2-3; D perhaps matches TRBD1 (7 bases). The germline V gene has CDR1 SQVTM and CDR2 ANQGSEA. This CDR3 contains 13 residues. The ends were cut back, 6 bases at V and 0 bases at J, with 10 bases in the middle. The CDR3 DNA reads TGCAGCGTGCAGGGGGGCAGCACAGATACGCAGTATTTT. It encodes CSVQGGSTDTQYF.

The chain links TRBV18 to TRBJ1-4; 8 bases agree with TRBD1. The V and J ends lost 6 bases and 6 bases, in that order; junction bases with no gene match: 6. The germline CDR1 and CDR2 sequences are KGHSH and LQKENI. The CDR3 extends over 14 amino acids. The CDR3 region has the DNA TGTGCCAGCTCTGACAGGGGTTCTGATGAAAAACTGTTTTTT. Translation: CASSDRGSDEKLFF. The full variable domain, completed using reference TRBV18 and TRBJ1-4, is NAGVMQNPRHLVRRRGQEARLRCSPMKGHSHVYWYRQLPEEGLKFMVYLQKENIIDESGMPKERFSAEFPKEGPSILRIQQVVRGDSAAYFCASSDRGSDEKLFFGSGTQLSVL.

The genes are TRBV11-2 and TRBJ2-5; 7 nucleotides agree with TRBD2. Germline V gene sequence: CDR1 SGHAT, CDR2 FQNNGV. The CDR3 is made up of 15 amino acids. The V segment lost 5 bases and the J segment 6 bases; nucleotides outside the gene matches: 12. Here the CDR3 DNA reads TGTGCCAGCAGCCTGGGGGTCGCGGGGGATAAGACCCAGTACTTC. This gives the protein CASSLGVAGDKTQYF.

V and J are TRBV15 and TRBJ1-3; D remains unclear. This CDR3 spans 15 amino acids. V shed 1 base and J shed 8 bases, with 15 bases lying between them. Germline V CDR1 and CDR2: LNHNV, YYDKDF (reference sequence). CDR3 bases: TGTGCCACCAGCAGAGGTACTCTCCCCGGGGACACCATATATTTT. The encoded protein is CATSRGTLPGDTIYF.

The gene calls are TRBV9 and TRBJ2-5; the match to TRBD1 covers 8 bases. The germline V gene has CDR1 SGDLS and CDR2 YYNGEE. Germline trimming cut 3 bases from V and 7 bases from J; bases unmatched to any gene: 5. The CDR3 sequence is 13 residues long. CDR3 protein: CASSDGQGPTQYF. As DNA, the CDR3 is TGTGCCAGCAGCGACGGACAGGGTCCGACCCAGTACTTC. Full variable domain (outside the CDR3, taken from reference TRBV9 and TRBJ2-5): DSGVTQTPKHLITATGQRVTLRCSPRSGDLSVYWYQQSLDQGLQFLIQYYNGEERAKGNILERFSAQQFPDLHSELNLSSLELGDSALYFCASSDGQGPTQYFGPGTRLLVL.